The 21 T cell receptor beta chains in this list originate from one sample, sequenced in a study of shared clonotypes between healthy human individuals. Method: immunoSEQ multiplex PCR; TCRdb's copy keeps in-frame clones and lacks some. The repertoire has about 2.4 million clones, roughly 93% of them found once; the top ten carry 0.36%. Sequenced: naive CD4+ T cells from PBMCs. Noted subset: CD45RA+ positively selected. The receptors originated from a man between 18 and 29 years old in good health. Some clones in this sample may be carry-over from other donors' samples.

For this clone: This sample also contains other DNA sequences that code for the same CDR3. The V and J genes are TRBV7-3 and TRBJ2-3; D tentatively fits TRBD1 or TRBD2 (6 bases each). Per germline, CDR1 SGHTA and CDR2 FQGTGA. This CDR3 has 15 residues. V shed 1 base and J shed 3 bases, with 11 bases lying between them. For the CDR3, the DNA is TGTGCCAGCAGCTTAAGAGGGGGGTTAACAGATACGCAGTATTTT. Translated, it gives CASSLRGGLTDTQYF.

V is TRBV2 and J is TRBJ2-3; TRBD1 agrees at 9 bases. The CDR3 extends over 15 amino acids. Germline CDR1 reads SNHLY; CDR2 reads FYNNEI. V lost 6 bases, J lost 3 bases, and 7 bases stayed unmatched. CDR3 protein: CASRTEDRGTDTQYF. CDR3 coding DNA: TGTGCCAGCAGGACCGAGGACAGGGGTACAGATACGCAGTATTTT.

The chain joins TRBV7-3 to TRBJ2-2; no reliable D call. The CDR3 has 12 amino acids. Germline V lookup: CDR1 SGHTA, CDR2 FQGTGA. V was trimmed by 4 bases and J by 8 bases, leaving 8 bases between them. The CDR3 sequence: CASSWSGGELFF. CDR3 DNA sequence: TGTGCCAGCAGCTGGTCAGGAGGGGAGCTGTTTTTT.

The gene calls are TRBV4-1 and TRBJ2-1; 10 bases line up with TRBD2. CDR1 and CDR2 from the germline V gene are MGHRA and YSYEKL. With V trimmed by 0 bases and J by 8 bases, 7 bases remained unmatched. CDR3 size: 16 residues. CDR3 sequence reads: CASSQEGLAGVYEQFF. Here the CDR3 DNA reads TGCGCCAGCAGCCAAGAGGGGCTAGCGGGAGTTTATGAGCAGTTCTTC.

The chain's CDR3 is CASSQSRGTPSGANVLTF. Written as DNA, the CDR3 is TGTGCCAGCAGCCAATCACGGGGTACCCCCTCTGGGGCCAACGTCCTGACTTTC. The chain carries TRBV4-2 and TRBJ2-6; D is perhaps TRBD2 (5 bases). CDR1 LGHNA and CDR2 YNFKEQ come from the germline V gene. This CDR3 region has 18 residues. Trimming shortened V by 2 bases and J by 0 bases, and 14 bases separated the two germline ends.

The gene calls are TRBV28 and TRBJ2-7; 8 bases align to TRBD2. Germline V gene lookup returns CDR1 MDHEN and CDR2 SYDVKM. CDR3 length: 14 amino acids. V lost 5 bases to trimming and J lost 2 bases; unmatched junction nucleotides: 5. The CDR3 spells CASSLGLETYEQYF. CDR3 bases: TGTGCCAGCAGTCTGGGACTAGAGACCTACGAGCAGTACTTC.

This sequence joins TRBV15 and TRBJ2-4; 9 bases align to TRBD1. From germline, CDR1 is LNHNV and CDR2 YYDKDF (reference sequence). Trimming removed 3 bases from V and 6 bases from J; junction bases left unmatched: 6. CDR3 length: 15 amino acids. The CDR3 reads CATSSPGQGTNIQYF. CDR3 bases: TGTGCCACCAGCAGCCCGGGACAGGGTACAAACATTCAGTACTTC. Filled out from reference TRBV15 and TRBJ2-4, the complete variable domain reads DAMVIQNPRYQVTQFGKPVTLSCSQTLNHNVMYWYQQKSSQAPKLLFHYYDKDFNNEADTPDNFQSRRPNTSFCFLDIRSPGLGDTAMYLCATSSPGQGTNIQYFGAGTRLSVL.

For this clone: At one of its ends the junction is not consistent with the germline gene, which may arise from a read error. The gene calls are TRBV7-9 and TRBJ1-3; D remains unclear. Germline V gene sequence: CDR1 SEHNR, CDR2 FQNEAQ (reference sequence). This CDR3 is built from 14 residues. CDR3 sequence (DNA): TGTGCCAGCGGCTTCCCGACATTGGGAAACACCATATATTTT. It translates to CASGFPTLGNTIYF.

This chain links TRBV4-2 with TRBJ2-1; 10 bases are a match to TRBD2. CDR3 size: 17 residues. Germline V CDR1 and CDR2: LGHNA, YNFKEQ. The trim removed 3 bases at V and 3 bases at J, leaving 8 bases unmatched. The CDR3 loop is CASSQSPTSGIYNEQFF. DNA for the CDR3: TGTGCCAGCAGCCAGAGTCCAACTAGCGGGATCTACAATGAGCAGTTCTTC.

V is TRBV2 and J is TRBJ2-3, with 11 bases fitting TRBD1. V shed 6 bases and J 4 bases; nucleotides not matched to a gene: 9. The CDR3 is 16 amino acids. The germline V gene has CDR1 SNHLY and CDR2 FYNNEI. The CDR3 DNA follows: TGTGCCAGCAGGCGACACGGACAGGGGGCCTCAGATACGCAGTATTTT. This codes for CASRRHGQGASDTQYF.

The CDR3, as DNA: TGTGCCAGCAGCTACAAGGGACTGACCTACGAGCAGTACTTC. Translated: CASSYKGLTYEQYF. This chain links TRBV6-6 with TRBJ2-7; TRBD2 might be the D (6 bases). CDR3 length: 14 residues. Trimming shortened V by 6 bases and J by 2 bases, and 14 bases separated the two germline ends. CDR1 is MNHNY and CDR2 is SVGAGI in the germline V gene (reference sequence).

The J gene is TRBJ1-3, the V gene TRBV5-1, with 7 bases that match TRBD1. Germline V lookup: CDR1 SGHRS, CDR2 YFSETQ. CDR3 length equals 17 residues. V dropped 3 bases and J dropped 0; count of bases not matched to a gene: 9. In nucleotides, the CDR3 is TGCGCCAGCAGCTCCCAGCCGGGACAGAGCTCTGGAAACACCATATATTTT. Amino acid sequence: CASSSQPGQSSGNTIYF.

This clone was seen only once. CDR3 amino acids: CASSQRTAPYSGNTIYF. The CDR3 DNA follows: TGTGCCAGCAGCCAAAGAACAGCGCCTTACTCTGGAAACACCATATATTTT. The chain couples TRBV14 to TRBJ1-3; no reliable D call. Trimming removed 2 bases at V and 0 bases at J, with 14 bases between. This CDR3 has 17 amino acids. Per germline, CDR1 SGHDN and CDR2 FVKESK. Using reference TRBV14 and TRBJ1-3 for the parts outside the CDR3, the full variable domain is EAGVTQFPSHSVIEKGQTVTLRCDPISGHDNLYWYRRVMGKEIKFLLHFVKESKQDESGMPNNRFLAERTGGTYSTLKVQPAELEDSGVYFCASSQRTAPYSGNTIYFGEGSWLTVV.

DNA for the CDR3: TGTGCCAGCAACGAGGGTGGCGAGCAGTACTTC. This sequence encodes CASNEGGEQYF. The rearrangement joins TRBV2 to TRBJ2-7; possibly TRBD2 for D (5 bases). This CDR3 comprises 11 residues. Looked up from germline, CDR1 is SNHLY and CDR2 is FYNNEI. Deletions cut 7 bases from V and 6 bases from J, with 10 bases between.

This clone was recorded only once. The chain couples TRBV6-4 to TRBJ2-3; TRBD1 aligns across 8 bases. Trimming at V came to 6 bases and at J to 2 bases, leaving 13 bases not matched to a gene. This CDR3 contains 17 residues. The germline V gene has CDR1 MRHNA and CDR2 SNTAGT. The chain's CDR3 is CASSPGTGILHTDTQYF. Written as DNA, the CDR3 is TGTGCCAGCAGCCCTGGGACAGGAATCCTCCACACAGATACGCAGTATTTT.

The chain links TRBV5-1 to TRBJ1-2, with 7 bases matching TRBD1. Germline values: CDR1 SGHRS, CDR2 YFSETQ. The CDR3 has 14 residues. Germline trimming cut 5 bases from V and 3 bases from J; bases unmatched to any gene: 7. The CDR3 protein is CASRGTESHYGYTF. The CDR3 nucleotides read TGCGCCAGCAGAGGGACAGAATCACACTATGGCTACACCTTC.

The chain recombines TRBV6-1 with TRBJ2-1; the D gene is possibly TRBD2 (5 bases). The length of the CDR3 is 14 residues. Germline values: CDR1 MNHNS, CDR2 SASEGT. Trimming removed 4 bases at V and 5 bases at J, with 12 bases between. CDR3 bases: TGTGCCAGCAGTGTGGGAGCGGTTAACAATGAGCAGTTCTTC. Translated, it gives CASSVGAVNNEQFF.

J is TRBJ2-2 and V is TRBV6-5; D gene uncertain. V gave up 8 bases and J gave up 4 bases, with 14 bases separating them. CDR3 length equals 14 residues. Per germline, CDR1 MNHEY and CDR2 SVGAGI. The chain's CDR3 is CASRLPLPTGELFF. The DNA of the CDR3 is TGTGCCAGCCGTCTCCCACTGCCCACCGGGGAGCTGTTTTTT.

This chain uses TRBV2 with TRBJ1-3, with D possibly matching TRBD1 (6 bases). Trimming removed 6 bases at V and 4 bases at J, with 10 bases between. The CDR3 loop spans 13 amino acids. The V gene's germline CDR1 is SNHLY and CDR2 FYNNEI. This CDR3 reads CASRTGLGNTIYF. The CDR3 DNA follows: TGTGCCAGCAGGACAGGCCTGGGAAACACCATATATTTT.

This clone has just one count. The chain uses TRBV19 and TRBJ1-1, with 8 bases fitting TRBD1. This CDR3 region has 14 residues. V lost 5 bases to trimming and J lost 6 bases; unmatched junction nucleotides: 8. CDR1 and CDR2 from the germline V gene are LNHDA and SQIVND (reference sequence). The CDR3 DNA reads as TGTGCCAGTAGTGATAGGACAGGGAAGGCTGAAGCTTTCTTT. This gives the protein CASSDRTGKAEAFF.

This clone was detected a few times. This chain joins TRBV28 and TRBJ1-1, with unresolved D. Between the trimmed V and J ends, which lost 2 bases and 4 bases, there was a span of 17 bases. The germline CDR1 and CDR2 sequences are MDHEN and SYDVKM. The CDR3 contains 16 residues. CDR3 residues: CASSLTPIGVGTEAFF. The CDR3 DNA reads TGTGCCAGCAGTTTAACCCCCATCGGGGTCGGCACTGAAGCTTTCTTT.